The 17 T cell receptor beta chains below were found in one sample sequenced in a study of blood T cell repertoires in COVID-19. Produced via immunoSEQ multiplex PCR; TCRdb's table is partial and in-frame only. Among fewer than 350,000 clones listed, around nine tenths were seen once. The specimen sequenced was peripheral blood. All receptors derive from an older woman with COVID-19, enrolled during active disease.

The chain employs TRBV15 and TRBJ1-5; possibly TRBD1 for D (6 bases). The CDR3 has 18 amino acids. The V and J ends lost 2 bases and 0 bases respectively, with 17 bases between them. The germline gives CDR1 LNHNV, CDR2 YYDKDF (reference sequence). The CDR3 nucleotides read TGTGCCACCAGCAGATCTCCTAGGACAGAATCTAGCAATCAGCCCCAGCATTTT. Amino acids: CATSRSPRTESSNQPQHF. Combining the CDR3 with reference TRBV15 and TRBJ1-5 gives the whole variable domain DAMVIQNPRYQVTQFGKPVTLSCSQTLNHNVMYWYQQKSSQAPKLLFHYYDKDFNNEADTPDNFQSRRPNTSFCFLDIRSPGLGDTAMYLCATSRSPRTESSNQPQHFGDGTRLSIL.

The gene calls are TRBV19 and TRBJ1-1; D might be TRBD1 (6 bases). The CDR3 has 13 amino acids. V was clipped by 3 bases and J by 11 bases, with 16 bases between them. Germline CDR1 reads LNHDA; CDR2 reads SQIVND (reference sequence). CDR3 coding DNA: TGTGCCAGTAGTATCGTTAACAGGGTCGAGGCTTTCTTT. The encoded protein is CASSIVNRVEAFF.

This clone was recorded only once. This chain connects TRBV11-2 to TRBJ2-1, with 12 bases lining up with TRBD2. V shed 5 bases and J 2 bases; nucleotides not matched to a gene: 7. This CDR3 comprises 17 residues. Germline V gene sequence: CDR1 SGHAT, CDR2 FQNNGV. The CDR3 region is CASSAELAGGPYNEQFF. The CDR3, as DNA: TGTGCCAGCAGCGCAGAACTAGCGGGGGGTCCCTACAATGAGCAGTTCTTC.

J is TRBJ2-7 and V is TRBV27, with D maybe TRBD1 (6 bases). This CDR3 has 16 amino acids. Per the germline V gene, CDR1 is MNHEY and CDR2 is SMNVEV (reference sequence). Trimming shortened V by 5 bases and J by 4 bases, and 21 bases separated the two germline ends. CDR3 sequence: CASSPTSQDSMYEQYF. The CDR3 DNA sequence: TGTGCCAGCAGTCCCACGTCCCAGGACAGTATGTACGAGCAGTACTTC.

CDR3 nucleotides: TGTGCCAGCAAATTAGCGGGGTCAGGGGATACGCAGTATTTT. Its translation is CASKLAGSGDTQYF. The V gene is TRBV2, the J gene TRBJ2-3; 8 bases map to TRBD2. V lost 7 bases, J lost 6 bases, and 9 bases stayed unmatched. This CDR3 spans 14 amino acids. Germline V CDR1 and CDR2: SNHLY, FYNNEI. Filled out from reference TRBV2 and TRBJ2-3, the complete variable domain reads EPEVTQTPSHQVTQMGQEVILRCVPISNHLYFYWYRQILGQKVEFLVSFYNNEISEKSEIFDDQFSVERPDGSNFTLKIRSTKLEDSAMYFCASKLAGSGDTQYFGPGTRLTVL.

This clone was found once. The gene calls are TRBV4-3 and TRBJ2-1; D gene ambiguous. V was shortened by 0 bases and J by 3 bases, with 9 bases between the two germline ends. The germline V gene encodes CDR1 LGHNA and CDR2 YSLEER. This CDR3 is built from 15 residues. This CDR3 is CASSQEPQIYNEQFF. The CDR3 DNA reads as TGCGCCAGCAGCCAAGAGCCCCAGATCTACAATGAGCAGTTCTTC.

This rearrangement joins TRBV18 to TRBJ1-1; maybe TRBD1 (6 bases). Deletions cut 5 bases from V and 4 bases from J, with 11 bases between. Germline V lookup: CDR1 KGHSH, CDR2 LQKENI. The CDR3 spans 13 residues. CDR3 DNA: TGTGCCAGCTCATCGCAGGGGATCACTGAAGCTTTCTTT. Its protein product is CASSSQGITEAFF.

This clone was seen only a few times. Germline is not matched at one junction end, which may reflect a read error. The chain couples TRBV7-2 to TRBJ1-6; tentative D call: TRBD1 (5 bases). This CDR3 region has 14 residues. Germline CDR1 and CDR2: SGHTA and FQGNSA. The CDR3 sequence is CASRLGQNNSPLHF. CDR3 bases: TGTGCCAGCAGATTAGGACAAAATAATTCACCCCTCCACTTT.

This clone was observed a handful of times. The V gene is TRBV5-1, the J gene TRBJ1-6; D remains ambiguous. CDR3 length equals 13 residues. Trimming took off 0 bases at V and 14 bases at J, with 12 bases between the two ends. Germline V gene data show CDR1 as SGHRS and CDR2 as YFSETQ. The CDR3 nucleotides are TGCGCCAGCAGCTTGGACCAGCGGTCAACCCTCCACTTT. It yields the protein CASSLDQRSTLHF.

The chain carries TRBV7-9 and TRBJ1-6, with D perhaps TRBD1 (5 bases). Germline values: CDR1 SEHNR, CDR2 FQNEAQ (reference sequence). The CDR3 sequence is 14 residues long. Deletions cut 5 bases from V and 11 bases from J, with 16 bases between. DNA for the CDR3: TGTGCCAGCAGCGAAAATTCACCGGGGGCACCCCTCCACTTT. Its protein is CASSENSPGAPLHF.

The chain recombines TRBV5-5 with TRBJ1-5, with TRBD1 matching 11 bases. J lost 4 bases, V lost 2 bases, and 5 bases had no gene match. The CDR3 loop spans 16 amino acids. Germline values: CDR1 SGHKS, CDR2 YYEKEE (reference sequence). The CDR3 DNA follows: TGTGCCAGCAGCTTCCGCGGACAGGGGGCGAATCAGCCCCAGCATTTT. This encodes CASSFRGQGANQPQHF.

V and J are TRBV23-1 and TRBJ1-5, with 8 bases identical to TRBD1. TRBV23-1 belongs to the ORF category, with a function that is uncertain. The CDR3 contains 13 residues. V gave up 9 bases and J gave up 1 base; unmatched junction bases: 2. This CDR3 reads CARWTGSNQPQHF. The CDR3 region has the DNA TGCGCCAGGTGGACAGGGAGCAATCAGCCCCAGCATTTT.

This clone was detected once. The chain joins TRBV19 to TRBJ2-7; 8 nucleotides match TRBD2. CDR3 size: 15 residues. The V segment lost 6 bases and the J segment 1 base; nucleotides outside the gene matches: 8. The germline V gene has CDR1 LNHDA and CDR2 SQIVND (reference sequence). CDR3 in amino acids: CASSSGGTSSYEQYF. Here the CDR3 DNA reads TGTGCCAGTAGCAGCGGGGGAACATCATCCTACGAGCAGTACTTC.

This clone was seen just once. The rearrangement uses TRBV7-9 and TRBJ1-2; D may be TRBD1 (6 bases). Germline loops: CDR1 SEHNR, CDR2 FQNEAQ (reference sequence). This CDR3 comprises 16 residues. V was clipped by 5 bases and J by 6 bases, with 22 bases between them. The CDR3 sequence is CASSPTTGGEKDGYTF. The CDR3 DNA reads as TGTGCCAGCAGCCCGACGACAGGTGGGGAAAAGGATGGCTACACCTTC.

The chain joins TRBV11-2 to TRBJ1-2, with D uncertain. V was trimmed by 1 base and J by 6 bases, leaving 15 bases between them. The germline V gene encodes CDR1 SGHAT and CDR2 FQNNGV. The CDR3 extends over 15 amino acids. CDR3 sequence (DNA): TGTGCCAGCAGCTTAGGGCCGATTAGCCTCGATGGCTACACCTTC. It is translated as CASSLGPISLDGYTF.

The CDR3 region has the DNA TGCGCCAGCAGCCCCGGGGGGCGGACTAGCGTGGCCCAGTACTTC. Its protein is CASSPGGRTSVAQYF. The V and J genes are TRBV5-1 and TRBJ2-5, with TRBD2 identical over 9 bases. This CDR3 region has 15 residues. V shed 4 bases and J 9 bases; nucleotides not matched to a gene: 13. Germline V CDR1 and CDR2: SGHRS, YFSETQ.

J is TRBJ1-3 and V is TRBV30; TRBD1 might be the D (5 bases). Trimming removed 4 bases from V and 0 bases from J, with 10 bases in between. The CDR3 spans 14 residues. Germline CDR1 is GTSNPN and CDR2 is SVGIG (reference sequence). CDR3 sequence (DNA): TGTGCCTGGACCGCGACAGTCTCTGGAAACACCATATATTTT. This sequence encodes CAWTATVSGNTIYF.